Sequencing of this TCR beta chain was carried out in a study of vaccination effects on CD4 cells after COVID-19. Findings and caveats of the study: Late post-vaccination samples showed marked contraction of infection- and vaccine-induced clones.

Sequencing used immunoSEQ multiplex PCR; TCRdb keeps in-frame clones, though not all of them. The sample shows 35,000 to 45,000 clones, 70% to 85% of them seen only once. Prior to sequencing, the ViraFEST assay stimulated PBMC with viral peptide pools, which expanded the antigen-specific CD4+ T cells. Following 10 days of culture, CD4+ T cells were isolated. All participants had two doses of either the BNT162b2 or mRNA-1273 vaccine. People in the vaccine group had not been infected with SARS-CoV-2 before, and their nucleocapsid antibodies were negative. Wells containing a few million PBMC each were cultured with approximately 9.2 IU/ml IL-2 and about 9.7 ug/ml peptides. IL-2 medium was substituted for half the medium on days 3 and 7. Remarks on this clone: Its antigen is still unknown.

The receptor comes from a human donor who received a COVID-19 vaccine. Some clones in this sample may be carry-over from other donors' samples. The specimen was CD4+ T cells from PBMCs cultured with HCoV-NL63 spike peptides, collected after COVID-19 vaccination.

The CDR3 here is CASSESGLDTQYF. The DNA for the CDR3 is TGTGCCAGCAGTGAATCAGGTCTAGATACGCAGTATTTT. The chain couples TRBV2 to TRBJ2-3, with D uncertain. The V gene's germline CDR1 is SNHLY and CDR2 FYNNEI. The CDR3 sequence is 13 residues long. V lost 2 bases to trimming and J lost 5 bases, with 8 bases between them.